The 15 T cell receptor beta chains below were found in one sample sequenced in a study of memory CD4+ T cells and cytomegalovirus serostatus. The sort gate was single viable CD3+CD4+CD8-CD45RO+ cells for memory CD4+ T cells. Assay: immunoSEQ multiplex PCR; the TCRdb copy retains only in-frame clones and omits some. Counted here are about 82,000 clones, approximately 84% occurring once; the ten biggest clones make up around 0.84%. The sequenced material came from memory CD4+ T cells from blood. The receptors were gathered from an adult in good health and CMV-seronegative.

This chain links TRBV11-2 with TRBJ1-4, with D uncertain. The length of the CDR3 is 12 residues. Trimming removed 5 bases at V and 8 bases at J, with 9 bases between. Germline CDR1 reads SGHAT; CDR2 reads FQNNGV. This CDR3 is CASSRSGEKLFF. CDR3 DNA sequence: TGTGCCAGCAGCCGGTCGGGGGAAAAACTGTTTTTT.

This chain uses TRBV7-2 with TRBJ2-5; D is uncertain. This CDR3 spans 11 amino acids. V lost 7 bases to trimming and J lost 5 bases, with 8 bases between them. Germline lookup yields CDR1 SGHTA and CDR2 FQGNSA. The CDR3 sequence is CASTQYETQYF. In nucleotides, the CDR3 is TGTGCCAGCACCCAATACGAGACCCAGTACTTC.

The J gene is TRBJ1-5, the V gene TRBV7-8, with 8 bases fitting TRBD1. The germline V gene has CDR1 SGHVS and CDR2 FQNEAQ. CDR3 length: 14 residues. With 1 base clipped from V and 4 bases from J, the junction kept 0 bases outside the gene matches. The CDR3 is CASSLGQGNQPQHF. CDR3 nucleotide sequence: TGTGCCAGCAGCTTAGGACAGGGGAATCAGCCCCAGCATTTT.

The rearrangement uses TRBV5-1 and TRBJ2-5; no firm D call. The V end lost 0 bases, the J end lost 0 bases, and 9 bases lay between the germline ends. CDR3 length equals 15 residues. Germline loops: CDR1 SGHRS, CDR2 YFSETQ. CDR3 protein: CASSLATHHQETQYF. The CDR3 DNA sequence: TGCGCCAGCAGCTTGGCGACCCATCACCAAGAGACCCAGTACTTC.

This chain links TRBV6-5 with TRBJ1-5; possibly TRBD1 for D (6 bases). Germline CDR1 and CDR2: MNHEY and SVGAGI. Trimming left V 5 bases short and J 4 bases short, with 12 bases between. The CDR3 length is 14 residues. CDR3 region: CASSLGQNNQPQHF. The CDR3 DNA is TGTGCCAGCAGTCTCGGACAGAATAATCAGCCCCAGCATTTT.

The chain carries TRBV7-3 and TRBJ2-2; D is tentatively TRBD1 or TRBD2 (6 bases each). Deletions cut 5 bases from V and 4 bases from J, with 11 bases between. Looked up from germline, CDR1 is SGHTA and CDR2 is FQGTGA. The CDR3 sequence is 14 residues long. In nucleotides, the CDR3 is TGTGCCAGCAGCGGGGGGCTTGGCACCGGGGAGCTGTTTTTT. Residues: CASSGGLGTGELFF.

The rearrangement joins TRBV19 to TRBJ1-4, with D possibly TRBD1 on 5 matching bases. The CDR3 has 13 amino acids. V was pared by 7 bases and J by 4 bases, with 10 bases between. CDR1 is LNHDA and CDR2 is SQIVND in the germline V gene (reference sequence). The CDR3 sequence: CASNQGGNEKLFF. The CDR3, as DNA: TGTGCCAGTAACCAGGGTGGTAATGAAAAACTGTTTTTT. The variable domain in full, with the rest retrieved from reference TRBV19 and TRBJ1-4, is DGGITQSPKYLFRKEGQNVTLSCEQNLNHDAMYWYRQDPGQGLRLIYYSQIVNDFQKGDIAEGYSVSREKKESFPLTVTSAQKNPTAFYLCASNQGGNEKLFFGSGTQLSVL.

CDR3 in amino acids: CASSRTGVNYGYTF. The CDR3 DNA follows: TGTGCCAGCAGCCGGACAGGCGTGAACTATGGCTACACCTTC. The chain uses TRBV7-2 and TRBJ1-2; TRBD1 matches at 7 bases. There are 14 residues in the CDR3. Germline lookup yields CDR1 SGHTA and CDR2 FQGNSA. V lost 5 bases to trimming and J lost 2 bases; unmatched junction nucleotides: 5. Supplemented by reference TRBV7-2 and TRBJ1-2, the full variable domain reads GAGVSQSPSNKVTEKGKDVELRCDPISGHTALYWYRQSLGQGLEFLIYFQGNSAPDKSGLPSDRFSAERTGGSVSTLTIQRTQQEDSAVYLCASSRTGVNYGYTFGSGTRLTVV.

The chain combines TRBV2 with TRBJ2-7; the match to TRBD1 covers 9 bases. This CDR3 has 14 residues. Germline loops: CDR1 SNHLY, CDR2 FYNNEI. V lost 5 bases to trimming and J lost 5 bases; unmatched junction nucleotides: 7. The CDR3 loop reads CASSSGTGFHEQYF. The DNA of the CDR3 is TGTGCCAGCAGTTCCGGGACAGGGTTCCACGAGCAGTACTTC.

This sequence joins TRBV5-4 and TRBJ2-2; weak D call: TRBD1 (5 bases). The CDR3 has 16 residues. In germline, CDR1 is SGHNT, CDR2 YYREEE (reference sequence). V lost 3 bases to trimming and J lost 4 bases, with 16 bases between them. CDR3 sequence reads: CASSSQVPTGTGELFF. The CDR3, as DNA: TGTGCCAGCAGCTCACAGGTTCCGACGGGCACCGGGGAGCTGTTTTTT. The full variable domain, in which reference TRBV5-4 and TRBJ2-2 provide the parts outside the CDR3, is ETGVTQSPTHLIKTRGQQVTLRCSSQSGHNTVSWYQQALGQGPQFIFQYYREEENGRGNFPPRFSGLQFPNYSSELNVNALELDDSALYLCASSSQVPTGTGELFFGEGSRLTVL.

The V call is TRBV7-9, the J call TRBJ2-1, with D possibly being TRBD1 or TRBD2 (5 bases each). Germline CDR1 and CDR2: SEHNR and FQNEAQ (reference sequence). This CDR3 has 14 residues. Trimming cost V 5 bases and J 4 bases, with 12 bases left between them. CDR3 residues: CASSPLGRYNEQFF. As DNA, the CDR3 is TGTGCCAGCAGCCCCCTGGGACGATACAATGAGCAGTTCTTC.

The chain joins TRBV7-9 to TRBJ2-5; possibly TRBD2 for D (5 bases). The germline V gene encodes CDR1 SEHNR and CDR2 FQNEAQ (reference sequence). V shed 5 bases and J shed 4 bases, with 11 bases lying between them. This CDR3 is 13 amino acids long. The CDR3 DNA reads TGTGCCAGCAGCCAGAGGGAATTAGAGACCCAGTACTTC. Encoded protein: CASSQRELETQYF.

The rearrangement links TRBV2 to TRBJ1-4; no firm D call. This CDR3 is 15 amino acids long. The germline V gene has CDR1 SNHLY and CDR2 FYNNEI. Trimming stripped 7 bases from V and 0 bases from J, with 12 bases between. CDR3 DNA sequence: TGTGCCAGCACGGTGGACCTTGCAACTAATGAAAAACTGTTTTTT. Protein sequence: CASTVDLATNEKLFF.

The rearrangement links TRBV7-9 to TRBJ1-1; 7 positions agree with TRBD1. The CDR3 is 17 residues long. Germline values: CDR1 SEHNR, CDR2 FQNEAQ (reference sequence). The trim removed 1 base at V and 0 bases at J, leaving 8 bases unmatched. Here the CDR3 reads CASSLGAGTAMNTEAFF. Written as DNA, the CDR3 is TGTGCCAGCAGCTTAGGTGCCGGGACAGCTATGAACACTGAAGCTTTCTTT.

The rearrangement joins TRBV4-2 to TRBJ2-3, with D possibly matching TRBD2 (6 bases). Germline CDR1 LGHNA, CDR2 YNFKEQ. The CDR3 consists of 17 residues. V was shortened by 0 bases and J by 0 bases, with 13 bases between the two germline ends. CDR3 nucleotides: TGTGCCAGCAGCCAAGATGCGTCTAGCGTAAGCACAGATACGCAGTATTTT. As protein: CASSQDASSVSTDTQYF.